This is a list of T cell receptor beta chains from one sample in a study of regulatory T cells in long-lasting Graves disease. TCRdb re-analysed the multiplex PCR reads in MiXCR, keeping a single row per CDR3 protein. The sample includes 390,000 or so distinct CDR3 sequences, around 23% of them seen just once. Sample: peripheral blood mononuclear cells (PBMCs), taken when the disease was refractory, from a patient treated with antithyroid drugs. The receptors here all came from a woman aged 35 to 49 with Graves disease. Both conserved end residues are part of each CDR3. A D gene is named only where the DNA matches it firmly. Clone size appears in some rows only: once, few, many, or a class for an expanded clone.

D gene,V gene,J gene,clone size,CDR3 protein,CDR3 DNA
NA,TRBV10-3,TRBJ1-5,many,CAISSNSNQPQHF,TGTGCCATCAGTTCTAATAGCAATCAGCCCCAGCATTTT
NA,TRBV29-1,TRBJ1-2,many,CSVEPLGGEDGYTF,TGCAGCGTTGAGCCCCTAGGGGGGGAGGATGGCTACACCTTC
TRBD2,TRBV20-1,TRBJ2-1,NA,CSAFRTSGYNEQFF,TGCAGTGCCTTCAGGACTAGCGGTTACAATGAGCAGTTCTTC
NA,TRBV12-3/TRBV12-4,TRBJ1-6,many,CASTREANSPLHF,TGTGCCAGCACCCGGGAGGCCAATTCACCCCTCCACTTT
NA,TRBV14,TRBJ2-1,NA,CASSRGARNEQFF,TGTGCCAGCAGTAGGGGGGCGCGGAATGAGCAGTTCTTC
TRBD1,TRBV13,TRBJ2-4,NA,CASSFRGIVDIQYF,TGTGCCAGCAGCTTCAGGGGGATAGTGGACATTCAGTACTTC
NA,TRBV5-5,TRBJ2-7,few,CASSVATGLYEQYF,TGTGCCAGCAGCGTCGCGACAGGACTCTACGAGCAGTACTTC
NA,TRBV28,TRBJ2-7,few,CASRRGAHEQYF,TGTGCCAGCAGGCGGGGTGCCCACGAGCAGTACTTC
NA,TRBV28,TRBJ1-1,many,CASSLRRILNTEAFF,TGTGCCAGCAGTTTAAGGAGGATTTTGAACACTGAAGCTTTCTTT
NA,TRBV7-9,TRBJ1-1,NA,CASSWTQGVTEAFF,TGTGCCAGCAGCTGGACGCAGGGTGTCACTGAAGCTTTCTTT
NA,TRBV11-2,TRBJ1-5,many,CASSLDHRGRPQHF,TGTGCCAGCAGCTTAGATCACCGGGGACGGCCCCAGCATTTT
NA,TRBV5-4,TRBJ2-5,NA,CASSLVARGAQYF,TGTGCCAGCAGCTTGGTCGCCAGGGGGGCCCAGTACTTC
NA,TRBV7-2,TRBJ2-5,NA,CASSLAREETQYF,TGTGCCAGCAGCTTAGCCAGGGAAGAGACCCAGTACTTC
NA,TRBV11-2,TRBJ1-1,many,CASSFATNPNTEAFF,TGTGCCAGCAGCTTCGCGACAAATCCGAACACTGAAGCTTTCTTT
NA,TRBV14,TRBJ1-1,NA,CASTRTGQKVEAFF,TGTGCCAGCACCCGCACCGGACAGAAAGTTGAAGCTTTCTTT
NA,TRBV20-1,TRBJ2-1,NA,CSALDRKTYNEQFF,TGCAGTGCCCTCGACAGAAAGACATACAATGAGCAGTTCTTC
NA,TRBV19,TRBJ1-5,NA,CASSIMFRGNQPQHF,TGTGCCAGTAGTATTATGTTCAGGGGCAATCAGCCCCAGCATTTT
NA,TRBV29-1,TRBJ1-3,NA,CSVDYQPGNTIYF,TGCAGCGTGGACTATCAACCTGGAAACACCATATATTTT
TRBD1,TRBV10-3,TRBJ2-7,many,CATKTGAKAYEQYF,TGTGCCACTAAGACAGGGGCTAAGGCCTACGAGCAGTACTTC
NA,TRBV6-5,TRBJ1-1,many,CASSYARVSGNTEAFF,TGTGCCAGCAGTTACGCGCGAGTGTCCGGGAACACTGAAGCTTTCTTT
NA,TRBV4-1,TRBJ2-2,once,CASSLIFTGELFF,TGCGCCAGCAGCCTGATATTCACCGGGGAGCTGTTTTTT
NA,TRBV28,TRBJ2-7,many,CASKFLGVYEQYF,TGTGCCAGCAAATTCCTAGGCGTCTACGAGCAGTACTTC
NA,TRBV20-1,TRBJ2-7,NA,CSAREHWPYEQYF,TGCAGTGCTAGAGAGCACTGGCCCTACGAGCAGTACTTC
TRBD1,TRBV6-1,TRBJ2-7,many,CASSTGGPPYEQYF,TGTGCCAGCAGTACAGGGGGACCACCCTACGAGCAGTACTTC